This TCR beta chain was captured in a study of cytomegalovirus exposure and HLA in healthy donors. The wider study: The use of the same platform for the approximately 130 validation repertoires and the roughly 730 first-cohort repertoires was reported by a later analysis. Study-level findings and limits: The study listed around 150 cytomegalovirus-associated TCR beta chains.

This CDR3 has 13 amino acids. The V end was cut by 0 bases, the J end by 5 bases, with 6 bases between. Germline V lookup: CDR1 MNHEY, CDR2 SMNVEV (reference sequence). A remark on this clone: The target antigen is unknown.

Measured with immunoSEQ multiplex PCR; TCRdb has only the in-frame clones, and not every one. The sample gives a few hundred thousand clones, approximately 90% of which show up once; approximately 0.8% is in the top ten. This TCR derives from a woman younger than 35 in good health and CMV-seronegative. The chain couples TRBV27 to TRBJ2-3; D remains unclear. Sequencing input: PBMCs. CDR3 sequence (DNA): TGTGCCAGCAGTTTATCGATCGGAGATACGCAGTATTTT. Translation gives CASSLSIGDTQYF.